This T cell receptor beta chain was sequenced for a study of naive and memory T cell subsets. An equimolar mix of two oligonucleotides served as the beta constant-region primer for TRBC1 and TRBC2. Four rounds of PCR amplified the ligated cDNA using nested alpha and beta constant-region primers plus SP2. A 12-nucleotide UMI and the SP2 primer were added to the cDNA 3' end by oligonucleotide ligation. One entry per CDR3 protein, called by TCRdb with MiXCR from the UMI-ligation and nested PCR reads. The sample lists about 100,000 distinct CDR3 sequences, about 14% seen once, with about 3% in the top ten. Overnight CMV lysate stimulation of fresh PBMCs defined donor CMV status by CD4+ IFNgamma. Whole-study findings and limits: A few larger clonotypes appeared in naive repertoires, especially CD8, possibly memory cells re-expressing CD45RA.

A few counts support this clonotype. Its antigen remains unknown. The clonotype originates from a human donor in good health. Input material: naive CD8+ T cells from blood.

The CDR3 here is CATSTGRGSYNEQFF. As DNA, the CDR3 is TGTGCCACCAGCACCGGGCGGGGCAGTTACAATGAGCAGTTCTTC. This chain links TRBV15 with TRBJ2-1; a weak D match, TRBD2 (6 bases). V shed 4 bases and J shed 4 bases, with 14 bases lying between them. Germline-derived CDR1 and CDR2 are LNHNV and YYDKDF (reference sequence). CDR3 length: 15 residues.